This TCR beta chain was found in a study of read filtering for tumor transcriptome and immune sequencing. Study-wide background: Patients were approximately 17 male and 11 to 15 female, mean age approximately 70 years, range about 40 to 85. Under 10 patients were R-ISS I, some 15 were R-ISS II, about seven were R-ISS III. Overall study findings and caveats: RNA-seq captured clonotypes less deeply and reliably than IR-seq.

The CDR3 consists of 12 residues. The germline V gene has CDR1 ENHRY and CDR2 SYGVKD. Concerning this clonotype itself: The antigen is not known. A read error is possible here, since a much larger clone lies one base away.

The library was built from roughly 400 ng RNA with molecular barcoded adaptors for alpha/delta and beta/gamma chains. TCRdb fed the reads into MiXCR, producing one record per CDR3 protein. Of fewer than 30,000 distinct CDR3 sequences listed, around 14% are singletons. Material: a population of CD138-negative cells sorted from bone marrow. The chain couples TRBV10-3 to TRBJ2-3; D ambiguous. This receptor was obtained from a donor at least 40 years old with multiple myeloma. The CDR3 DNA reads TGTGCCATCAGTGAGCCCACAGATACGCGGTATTTT. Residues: CAISEPTDTRYF.